The following is a TCR beta chain sequence with its context. Its antigen is not known. CDR1 SGHNT and CDR2 YYREEE come from the germline V gene (reference sequence). The CDR3 is made up of 15 amino acids. Trimming took 0 bases from V and 4 from J; bases not matched to a gene: 2. These data are taken from a study of T cell clonotyping in hematopoietic cell transplantation. Study findings and constraints: At the given depth, recipient repertoires were over 95% de novo clonotypes. Graft donor and pretransplant recipient Inverse Simpson Index values predicted broader posttransplant TCR diversity. Without cell sorting, CD4 versus CD8 contributions remain unresolved. After transplant, recipient diversity fell while pathologically expanded clonotypes grew through day 180.

Using immunoSEQ multiplex PCR, the repertoire was profiled, and TCRdb retains in-frame clones only, with some absent. Of about 45,000 clones in the sample, 94% were seen once. The chain couples TRBV5-4 to TRBJ2-3, with 10 positions matching TRBD2. The sequenced material came from peripheral blood mononuclear cells. The receptor comes from a woman between 45 and 60 years old in good health. Some clones in this sample may be carry-over from other donors' samples. The CDR3 nucleotides read TGTGCCAGCAGCTTGGGACTAGCGGGTTCAGATACGCAGTATTTT. Residues: CASSLGLAGSDTQYF.